This T cell receptor (beta chain) was sequenced in a study of spatial heterogeneity in lung cancer. For the study at large: Sequences of the beta chain were consistently detected in greater numbers than alpha-chain sequences. As counted in raw reads, each unique TCR and UMI combination appeared more than ten times on average.

One entry per CDR3 protein results from TCRdb running MiXCR on the 5' RACE reads. The data show roughly 6,100 distinct CDR3 sequences, about 12% seen once. As for time point: sample taken at primary tumor resection. From tumor, nontumor lung or frozen PBMC, whole RNA was taken unsorted for sequencing. In regard to this clonotype: A junction end diverges from the germline sequence, so it may reflect a read error.

The germline V gene has CDR1 ENHRY and CDR2 SYGVKD. The CDR3 is 17 amino acids. The chain joins TRBV10-3 to TRBJ2-3; 10 bases fit TRBD1. This clonotype originated in a female donor with early-stage non-small cell lung cancer. Material: normal lung tissue next to the tumor, obtained at surgery. CDR3 DNA sequence: TGTGCCATCGGAGGGGGACAGGGGATCACTAGCATAGATACGCAGTATTTT. Protein: CAIGGGQGITSIDTQYF.